This entry concerns a single T cell receptor (beta chain). Authors of the study amplified TCR beta CDR3 regions from RNA transcripts. The HTBI primer set drove a first-round RT-PCR of the TCR CDR3. In TCRdb, the multiplex PCR reads were re-called with MiXCR into one record per CDR3 protein. The sample records about 400,000 distinct CDR3 sequences, under 15% being singletons. The sample belongs to a study of T cells in Graves' hyperthyroidism and ophthalmopathy. Trimming took off 2 bases at V and 4 bases at J, with 15 bases between the two ends. This CDR3 is built from 16 residues. The germline CDR1 and CDR2 sequences are SGHRS and YFSETQ.

The sequencing input was blood. The chain couples TRBV5-1 to TRBJ2-2, with D possibly matching TRBD2 (6 bases). The origin of this receptor is a woman between 25 and 40 years old with Graves' hyperthyroidism. The DNA of the CDR3 is TGCGCCAGCAGCTTCTCTAGCGTGGTGGGCACCGGGGAGCTGTTTTTT. Protein sequence: CASSFSSVVGTGELFF.